This entry features one TCR beta chain sequence. Its antigen is still unknown. Combining a sample-barcoded 5' primer with a J-beta primer mix, a second PCR ran for 7 to 11 cycles. TCRdb used MiXCR to reprocess the 5' RACE reads, holding one entry per CDR3 protein. The sample lists hundreds of thousands of distinct CDR3 sequences, about 21% occurring once. The data belong to a study of blood T cells in healthy people across ages. Findings and limits, study-wide: Per-million-T-cell TCR beta diversity fell roughly linearly with age. Unsorted PBMCs prevented conclusive naive versus antigen-experienced comparison.

Total RNA extraction produced at least 5.5 micrograms (per sample) for the study. This CDR3 contains 14 residues. Looked up from germline, CDR1 is SGHVS and CDR2 is FQNEAQ. Trimming shortened V by 7 bases and J by 5 bases, and 17 bases separated the two germline ends. Sequencing was performed on blood. This sequence was found in a man aged 65-85 years in good health. The rearrangement joins TRBV7-8 to TRBJ2-5; D not resolved. This CDR3 is CASTELLADETQYF. CDR3 bases: TGTGCCAGCACCGAACTTCTCGCTGATGAGACCCAGTACTTC.